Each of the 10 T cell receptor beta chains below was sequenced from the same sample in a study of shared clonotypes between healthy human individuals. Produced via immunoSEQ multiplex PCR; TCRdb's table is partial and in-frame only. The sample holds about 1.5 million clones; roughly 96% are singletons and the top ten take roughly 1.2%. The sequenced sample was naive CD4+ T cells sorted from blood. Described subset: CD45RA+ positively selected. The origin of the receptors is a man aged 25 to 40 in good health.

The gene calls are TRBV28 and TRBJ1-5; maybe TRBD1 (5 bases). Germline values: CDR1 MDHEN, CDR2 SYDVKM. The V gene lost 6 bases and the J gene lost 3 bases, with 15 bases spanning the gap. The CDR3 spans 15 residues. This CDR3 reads CASRPPDRYNQPQHF. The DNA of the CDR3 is TGTGCCAGCAGGCCGCCTGACAGATACAATCAGCCCCAGCATTTT.

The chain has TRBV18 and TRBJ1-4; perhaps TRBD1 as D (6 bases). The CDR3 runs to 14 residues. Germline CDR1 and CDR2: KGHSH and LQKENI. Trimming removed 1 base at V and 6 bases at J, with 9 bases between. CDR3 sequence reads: CASSPRDTYEKLFF. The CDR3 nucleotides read TGTGCCAGCTCACCACGGGACACTTATGAAAAACTGTTTTTT.

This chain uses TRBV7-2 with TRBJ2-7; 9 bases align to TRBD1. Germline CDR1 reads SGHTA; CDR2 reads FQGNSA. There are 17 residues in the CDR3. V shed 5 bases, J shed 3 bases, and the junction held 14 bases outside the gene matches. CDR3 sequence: CASSPRRRTGDGYEQYF. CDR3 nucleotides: TGTGCCAGCAGCCCGCGTAGGCGGACAGGGGATGGCTACGAGCAGTACTTC.

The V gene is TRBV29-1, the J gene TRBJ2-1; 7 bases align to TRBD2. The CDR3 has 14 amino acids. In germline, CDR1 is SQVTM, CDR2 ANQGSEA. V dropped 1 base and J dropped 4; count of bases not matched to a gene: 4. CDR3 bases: TGCAGCGTTGAAGTTCTAGCGGCGTACAATGAGCAGTTCTTC. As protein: CSVEVLAAYNEQFF.

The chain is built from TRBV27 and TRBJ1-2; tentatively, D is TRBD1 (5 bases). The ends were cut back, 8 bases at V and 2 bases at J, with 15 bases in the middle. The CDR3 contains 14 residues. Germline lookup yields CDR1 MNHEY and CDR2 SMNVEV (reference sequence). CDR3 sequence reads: CASRLAGHNYGYTF. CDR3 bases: TGTGCCAGCCGGCTCGCAGGGCACAACTATGGCTACACCTTC.

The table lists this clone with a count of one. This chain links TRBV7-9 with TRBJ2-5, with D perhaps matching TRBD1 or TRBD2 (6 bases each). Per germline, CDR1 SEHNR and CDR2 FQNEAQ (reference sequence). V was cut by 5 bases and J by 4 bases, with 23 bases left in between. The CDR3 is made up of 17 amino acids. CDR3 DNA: TGTGCCAGCAGCACCTGGGGGCCCCGGGAGTTGGTAGAGACCCAGTACTTC. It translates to CASSTWGPRELVETQYF.

The CDR3 DNA sequence: TGTGCCATCACCAGGACAGGGGGCGCGGGGAACACTGAAGCTTTCTTT. It encodes CAITRTGGAGNTEAFF. The chain recombines TRBV10-3 with TRBJ1-1; 11 bases line up with TRBD1. Germline V gene data show CDR1 as ENHRY and CDR2 as SYGVKD. J was trimmed by 1 base and V by 7 bases; bases with no gene match: 8. The CDR3 is 16 amino acids.

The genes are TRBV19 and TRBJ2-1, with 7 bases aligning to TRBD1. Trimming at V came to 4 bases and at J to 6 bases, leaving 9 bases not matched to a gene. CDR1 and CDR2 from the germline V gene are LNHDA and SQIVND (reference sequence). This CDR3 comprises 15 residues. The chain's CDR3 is CASSRQRGPVNEQFF. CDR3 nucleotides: TGTGCCAGTAGTAGGCAAAGGGGGCCGGTCAATGAGCAGTTCTTC. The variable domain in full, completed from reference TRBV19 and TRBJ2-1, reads DGGITQSPKYLFRKEGQNVTLSCEQNLNHDAMYWYRQDPGQGLRLIYYSQIVNDFQKGDIAEGYSVSREKKESFPLTVTSAQKNPTAFYLCASSRQRGPVNEQFFGPGTRLTVL.

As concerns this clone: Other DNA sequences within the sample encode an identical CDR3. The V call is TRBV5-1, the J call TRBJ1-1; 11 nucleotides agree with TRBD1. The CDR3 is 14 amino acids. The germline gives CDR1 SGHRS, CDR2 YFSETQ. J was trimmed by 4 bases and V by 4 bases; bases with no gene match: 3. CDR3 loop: CASSAGTGGTEAFF. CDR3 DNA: TGCGCCAGCAGCGCCGGGACAGGGGGCACTGAAGCTTTCTTT.

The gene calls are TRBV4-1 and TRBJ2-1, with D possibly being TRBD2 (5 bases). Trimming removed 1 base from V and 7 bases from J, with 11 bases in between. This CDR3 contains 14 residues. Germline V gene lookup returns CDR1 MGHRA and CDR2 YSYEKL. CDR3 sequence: CASSQGGSGNEQFF. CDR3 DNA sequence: TGCGCCAGCAGCCAAGGAGGGAGTGGTAATGAGCAGTTCTTC.